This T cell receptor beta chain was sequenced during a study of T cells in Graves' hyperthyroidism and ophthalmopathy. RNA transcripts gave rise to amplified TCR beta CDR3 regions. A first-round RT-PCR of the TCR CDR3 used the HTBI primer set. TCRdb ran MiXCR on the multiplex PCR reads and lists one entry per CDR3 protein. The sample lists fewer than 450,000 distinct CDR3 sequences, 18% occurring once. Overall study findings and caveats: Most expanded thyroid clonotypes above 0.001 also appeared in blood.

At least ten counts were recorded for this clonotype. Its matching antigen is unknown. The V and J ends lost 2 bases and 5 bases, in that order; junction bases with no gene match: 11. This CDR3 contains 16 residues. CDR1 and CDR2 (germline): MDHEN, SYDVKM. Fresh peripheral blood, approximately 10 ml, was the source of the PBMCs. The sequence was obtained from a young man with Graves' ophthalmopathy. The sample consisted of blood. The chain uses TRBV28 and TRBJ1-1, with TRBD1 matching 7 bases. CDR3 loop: CASSLRTGLGGTEAFF. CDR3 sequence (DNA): TGTGCCAGCAGTTTACGGACAGGCCTCGGAGGTACTGAAGCTTTCTTT.